The 21 T cell receptor beta chains given below trace back to one sample, sequenced in a study of beta chain features in type 1 diabetes. The sequenced template was cDNA made from the entire isolated RNA. Profiled with immunoSEQ multiplex PCR; TCRdb holds only in-frame clones, not every one. The sample lists 500,000 to 700,000 clones; roughly 16% were seen once. Sequencing used naive CD4+ T cells from blood. Receptor source: a man aged 18 to 30 in good health.

In its sample, this clone was seen many times. This chain joins TRBV23-1 and TRBJ2-2; D unresolved. TRBV23-1 is placed among ORFs of uncertain function. Trimming stripped 0 bases from V and 4 bases from J, with 6 bases between. The CDR3 sequence is 14 residues long. The CDR3 DNA follows: TGCGCCAGCAGTCAATCGTGGAGCACCGGGGAGCTGTTTTTT. This gives the protein CASSQSWSTGELFF.

This chain links TRBV6-5 with TRBJ2-1; D possibly matches TRBD1 or TRBD2 (5 bases each). V was pared by 5 bases and J by 5 bases, with 16 bases between. The CDR3 contains 15 residues. The V gene's germline CDR1 is MNHEY and CDR2 SVGAGI. CDR3: CASSGDPQTHNEQFF. In DNA, the CDR3 is TGTGCCAGCAGTGGGGACCCGCAAACTCACAATGAGCAGTTCTTC.

This sequence joins TRBV30 and TRBJ1-1, with D possibly TRBD1 on 5 matching bases. V was shortened by 5 bases and J by 6 bases, with 16 bases between the two germline ends. The CDR3 runs 13 residues. Per germline, CDR1 GTSNPN and CDR2 SVGIG (reference sequence). CDR3 sequence reads: CAWRLWGSPEAFF. The CDR3 nucleotides are TGTGCCTGGCGATTATGGGGGAGCCCTGAAGCTTTCTTT.

In this sample, this clone turned up a few times. This chain links TRBV19 with TRBJ2-3; TRBD1 is a possible D gene (5 bases). Trimming removed 5 bases from V and 0 bases from J, with 9 bases in between. The germline CDR1 and CDR2 sequences are LNHDA and SQIVND (reference sequence). The CDR3 is made up of 14 amino acids. This CDR3 reads CASSAAGSTDTQYF. CDR3 coding DNA: TGTGCCAGTAGTGCTGCAGGGAGCACAGATACGCAGTATTTT.

V gene TRBV7-2 combines with J gene TRBJ1-1, with 7 bases aligning to TRBD1. The CDR3 contains 15 residues. Germline V gene data show CDR1 as SGHTA and CDR2 as FQGNSA. Trimming cost V 5 bases and J 0 bases; bases outside gene matches: 6. The CDR3 sequence is CASSRQGRMNTEAFF. As DNA, the CDR3 is TGTGCCAGCAGCCGACAGGGACGCATGAACACTGAAGCTTTCTTT.

This clone has more than one count but fewer than ten. This chain uses TRBV6-1 with TRBJ2-2, with 7 bases aligning to TRBD1. J was trimmed by 3 bases and V by 4 bases; bases with no gene match: 5. Germline V lookup: CDR1 MNHNS, CDR2 SASEGT. The CDR3 is 15 residues long. The CDR3 region is CASSVSTGYTGELFF. DNA for the CDR3: TGTGCCAGCAGTGTCTCGACAGGGTACACCGGGGAGCTGTTTTTT.

This clone appeared a few times. The rearrangement joins TRBV5-4 to TRBJ1-1, with D hard to call. CDR1 and CDR2 (germline): SGHNT, YYREEE (reference sequence). Trimming removed 0 bases at V and 4 bases at J, with 7 bases between. The CDR3 is 13 amino acids. In nucleotides, the CDR3 is TGTGCCAGCAGCTTGGACGGGATCACTGAAGCTTTCTTT. This gives the protein CASSLDGITEAFF. Filled out from reference TRBV5-4 and TRBJ1-1, the complete variable domain reads ETGVTQSPTHLIKTRGQQVTLRCSSQSGHNTVSWYQQALGQGPQFIFQYYREEENGRGNFPPRFSGLQFPNYSSELNVNALELDDSALYLCASSLDGITEAFFGQGTRLTVV.

The chain uses TRBV5-1 and TRBJ1-1; D unresolved. V lost 0 bases and J lost 4, with 10 bases in between. The germline V gene encodes CDR1 SGHRS and CDR2 YFSETQ. The CDR3 loop spans 14 amino acids. As DNA, the CDR3 is TGCGCCAGCAGCTTGGGCGCGCGGCTCACTGAAGCTTTCTTT. It codes for CASSLGARLTEAFF.

The chain is built from TRBV7-2 and TRBJ1-3, with 8 bases identical to TRBD1. Looked up from germline, CDR1 is SGHTA and CDR2 is FQGNSA. The CDR3 extends over 16 amino acids. Germline trimming cut 4 bases from V and 4 bases from J; bases unmatched to any gene: 9. The CDR3 reads CASSSPGQETGNTIYF. The CDR3 DNA is TGTGCCAGCAGCTCCCCGGGACAGGAGACGGGAAACACCATATATTTT.

CDR3 nucleotides: TGTGCCAGCTCACCACCGAAGGGAGAGGTACCCGGGGAGCTGTTTTTT. This gives the protein CASSPPKGEVPGELFF. The genes are TRBV18 and TRBJ2-2; D possibly corresponds to TRBD2 (5 bases). V lost 0 bases to trimming and J lost 6 bases, with 14 bases between them. This CDR3 comprises 16 residues. Per germline, CDR1 KGHSH and CDR2 LQKENI.

This chain links TRBV2 with TRBJ1-2; the match to TRBD1 covers 8 bases. Germline V CDR1 and CDR2: SNHLY, FYNNEI. This CDR3 spans 13 amino acids. Unmatched junction bases numbered 5, after V lost 5 bases and J lost 6 bases. The CDR3 region has the DNA TGTGCCAGCAGTAGGACAGGGAGTCATGGCTACACCTTC. Residues: CASSRTGSHGYTF.

V usage is TRBV5-4 and J usage is TRBJ2-7; D unresolved. Germline V gene sequence: CDR1 SGHNT, CDR2 YYREEE (reference sequence). The CDR3 is 13 amino acids. V gave up 4 bases and J gave up 0 bases, with 8 bases separating them. Written as DNA, the CDR3 is TGTGCCAGCAGCCCAGCCGGCTCCTACGAGCAGTACTTC. It yields the protein CASSPAGSYEQYF.

V and J are TRBV27 and TRBJ2-3; 11 nucleotides match TRBD2. Trimming at V came to 4 bases and at J to 2 bases, leaving 8 bases not matched to a gene. Germline CDR1 reads MNHEY; CDR2 reads SMNVEV (reference sequence). The CDR3 has 17 residues. Written as DNA, the CDR3 is TGTGCCAGCAGTTCAGATAAGACTAGCGGGGTCACAGATACGCAGTATTTT. Its translation is CASSSDKTSGVTDTQYF.

This clone was counted between two and nine times. The chain is built from TRBV5-1 and TRBJ2-1; TRBD1 aligns across 10 bases. V gave up 5 bases and J gave up 6 bases; unmatched junction bases: 8. Germline-derived CDR1 and CDR2 are SGHRS and YFSETQ. This CDR3 comprises 15 residues. In DNA form, the CDR3 reads TGCGCCAGCAGTGTGGGACAGGGGACTTTCAATGAGCAGTTCTTC. Its protein is CASSVGQGTFNEQFF.

This CDR3 is CASSEAQKFTDTQYF. The CDR3 bases are TGTGCCAGCAGTGAAGCCCAGAAATTCACAGATACGCAGTATTTT. The rearrangement uses TRBV6-1 and TRBJ2-3; D remains ambiguous. Germline-derived CDR1 and CDR2 are MNHNS and SASEGT. CDR3 length: 15 residues. Trimming removed 0 bases at V and 2 bases at J, with 9 bases between.

The rearrangement uses TRBV5-1 and TRBJ2-7; D is perhaps TRBD1 (6 bases). Looked up from germline, CDR1 is SGHRS and CDR2 is YFSETQ. V was pared by 3 bases and J by 2 bases, with 12 bases between. This CDR3 has 14 amino acids. The DNA of the CDR3 is TGCGCCAGCAGCTACGACACAGGGACCTACGAGCAGTACTTC. Encoded protein: CASSYDTGTYEQYF.

The chain links TRBV2 to TRBJ2-2; tentative D call: TRBD1 (6 bases). Germline V gene lookup returns CDR1 SNHLY and CDR2 FYNNEI. V was cut by 6 bases and J by 0 bases, with 11 bases left in between. This CDR3 region has 15 residues. Written as DNA, the CDR3 is TGTGCCAGCAGGAAGGACAGCCCGAACACCGGGGAGCTGTTTTTT. This translates into CASRKDSPNTGELFF.

V gene TRBV14 combines with J gene TRBJ1-1; D unresolved. Germline assignment: CDR1 SGHDN and CDR2 FVKESK. The CDR3 runs to 14 residues. Trimming stripped 3 bases from V and 2 bases from J, with 10 bases between. In DNA, the CDR3 is TGTGCCAGCAGCCAGTGGGTGGGTAACACTGAAGCTTTCTTT. It yields the protein CASSQWVGNTEAFF.

The gene calls are TRBV7-9 and TRBJ2-5, with 10 bases fitting TRBD1. CDR1 SEHNR and CDR2 FQNEAQ come from the germline V gene (reference sequence). The CDR3 has 14 amino acids. V shed 6 bases and J 4 bases; nucleotides not matched to a gene: 5. This CDR3 is CASRYRDRGETQYF. CDR3 DNA sequence: TGTGCCAGCAGGTACCGGGACAGGGGAGAGACCCAGTACTTC.

The V call is TRBV5-6, the J call TRBJ2-7; D possibly uses TRBD1 or TRBD2 (6 bases each). Germline values: CDR1 SGHDT, CDR2 YYEEEE. This CDR3 has 12 residues. V lost 4 bases to trimming and J lost 6 bases, with 11 bases between them. For the CDR3, the DNA is TGTGCCAGCAGCGTGGGGGGCCCCGAGCAGTACTTC. Protein product: CASSVGGPEQYF.

The rearrangement joins TRBV10-3 to TRBJ2-7, with D unresolved. This CDR3 is built from 13 residues. CDR1 is ENHRY and CDR2 is SYGVKD in the germline V gene. V was pared by 3 bases and J by 3 bases, with 9 bases between. Here the CDR3 reads CAISDQENYEQYF. In DNA form, the CDR3 reads TGTGCCATCAGTGACCAGGAAAACTACGAGCAGTACTTC.